What follows are 10 T cell receptor beta chains derived from one specimen sequenced in a study of blood T cell repertoires in COVID-19. Profiled with immunoSEQ multiplex PCR; TCRdb holds only in-frame clones, not every one. There are approximately 250,000 clones in the sample; 70% to 85% occur only once, and 15% lies in the top ten. The material sequenced was PBMCs or T cells enriched from blood (not recorded which). The receptors originated from a man in his forties or fifties who had recovered from COVID-19.

This clone was detected only once. The chain employs TRBV3-1 (or the pseudogene TRBV3-2) and TRBJ2-1, with D uncertain. The V and J ends lost 3 bases and 4 bases respectively, with 7 bases between them. The V gene's germline CDR1 is LGHDT and CDR2 YNNKEL (reference sequence). This CDR3 is 13 amino acids long. Here the CDR3 DNA reads TGTGCCAGCAGCCAGTACCTATACAATGAGCAGTTCTTC. Amino acids: CASSQYLYNEQFF.

The table lists this clone with a count of one. The V gene is TRBV18, the J gene TRBJ1-1; no definite D call. V lost 0 bases and J 4 bases, leaving 12 bases between the germline ends. The CDR3 sequence is 15 residues long. Germline loops: CDR1 KGHSH, CDR2 LQKENI. The chain's CDR3 is CASSPPGPRVTEAFF. In nucleotides, the CDR3 is TGTGCCAGCTCACCACCGGGCCCTCGCGTCACTGAAGCTTTCTTT.

This clone has more than one count but fewer than ten. V and J are TRBV5-1 and TRBJ2-3; 11 bases agree with TRBD2. The CDR3 is made up of 15 amino acids. With 4 bases clipped from V and 4 bases from J, the junction kept 5 bases outside the gene matches. Germline V gives CDR1 SGHRS, CDR2 YFSETQ. The CDR3 sequence is CASSLSGGASDTQYF. The CDR3 coding sequence is TGCGCCAGCAGCCTTAGCGGGGGGGCCTCAGATACGCAGTATTTT.

The V gene is TRBV11-2, the J gene TRBJ1-1; D is uncertain. Per the germline V gene, CDR1 is SGHAT and CDR2 is FQNNGV. This CDR3 contains 14 residues. V was shortened by 5 bases and J by 5 bases, with 15 bases between the two germline ends. The CDR3 DNA reads as TGTGCCAGCAGCCGCTTTTTCGGAGTAACTGAAGCTTTCTTT. This codes for CASSRFFGVTEAFF.

In its sample, this clone was seen once. The chain has TRBV5-1 and TRBJ2-1; tentative D call: TRBD2 (6 bases). The V and J ends lost 4 bases and 9 bases respectively, with 17 bases between them. Germline values: CDR1 SGHRS, CDR2 YFSETQ. There are 14 residues in the CDR3. CDR3 residues: CASSPSGLFGEQFF. The CDR3 DNA reads TGCGCCAGCAGCCCCTCGGGACTTTTTGGTGAGCAGTTCTTC.

The chain joins TRBV5-1 to TRBJ2-5; 11 bases match TRBD2. Trimming cost V 7 bases and J 2 bases; bases outside gene matches: 7. CDR3 length: 15 amino acids. The V gene's germline CDR1 is SGHRS and CDR2 YFSETQ. The CDR3 region is CASGPWTSGQETQYF. DNA for the CDR3: TGCGCCAGCGGGCCCTGGACTAGCGGGCAAGAGACCCAGTACTTC. The full variable domain, its missing parts supplied by reference TRBV5-1 and TRBJ2-5, is KAGVTQTPRYLIKTRGQQVTLSCSPISGHRSVSWYQQTPGQGLQFLFEYFSETQRNKGNFPGRFSGRQFSNSRSEMNVSTLELGDSALYLCASGPWTSGQETQYFGPGTRLLVL.

The chain joins TRBV7-3 to TRBJ1-6, with 7 positions matching TRBD1. V shed 4 bases and J 10 bases; nucleotides not matched to a gene: 7. There are 14 residues in the CDR3. The germline V gene has CDR1 SGHTA and CDR2 FQGTGA. CDR3 coding DNA: TGTGCCAGCAGCTGGCAAACGACAGGGTCACCCCTCCACTTT. Translated: CASSWQTTGSPLHF. Filled out from reference TRBV7-3 and TRBJ1-6, the complete variable domain reads GAGVSQTPSNKVTEKGKYVELRCDPISGHTALYWYRQSLGQGPEFLIYFQGTGAADDSGLPNDRFFAVRPEGSVSTLKIQRTERGDSAVYLCASSWQTTGSPLHFGNGTRLTVT.

This clone has only a few counts. The chain carries TRBV6-2 or TRBV6-3 and TRBJ1-1, with D unresolved. This CDR3 comprises 11 residues. Between the trimmed V and J ends, which lost 2 bases and 6 bases, there was a span of 4 bases. CDR1 and CDR2 from the germline V gene are MNHEY and SVGEGT. The CDR3 is CASSYVSEAFF. CDR3 DNA: TGTGCCAGCAGTTACGTATCTGAAGCTTTCTTT.

This clone was detected once. This chain links TRBV2 with TRBJ1-2, with 9 bases that match TRBD1. This CDR3 comprises 13 residues. The germline V gene encodes CDR1 SNHLY and CDR2 FYNNEI. V lost 8 bases to trimming and J lost 8 bases; unmatched junction nucleotides: 9. CDR3 sequence reads: CASSGTGRGGYTF. The CDR3 DNA reads TGTGCCAGCTCGGGGACAGGGAGAGGGGGCTACACCTTC. The full variable domain, in which reference TRBV2 and TRBJ1-2 provide the parts outside the CDR3, is EPEVTQTPSHQVTQMGQEVILRCVPISNHLYFYWYRQILGQKVEFLVSFYNNEISEKSEIFDDQFSVERPDGSNFTLKIRSTKLEDSAMYFCASSGTGRGGYTFGSGTRLTVV.

The genes are TRBV5-1 and TRBJ2-1, with D unclear. CDR1 and CDR2 from the germline V gene are SGHRS and YFSETQ. The CDR3 consists of 15 residues. V lost 1 base and J lost 0, with 8 bases in between. CDR3 loop: CASSLTDFSYNEQFF. The CDR3 nucleotides read TGCGCCAGCAGCTTGACTGATTTCTCCTACAATGAGCAGTTCTTC.